The entry below describes one T cell receptor (beta chain). TCRdb reprocessed the 5' RACE reads, keeping one entry per CDR3 protein, no DNA. Seen in this sample are some 170,000 distinct CDR3 sequences; the ten most common clones hold under 3.5%. The sample comes from a study of monozygotic twins with inflammatory bowel disease. Sequenced material: blood. The receptor was derived from a human donor with ulcerative colitis or Crohn's disease, or a healthy co-twin of an affected twin (not recorded which).

CDR3 region: CASGRGSARTDTQYF. This chain uses TRBV6-1 with TRBJ2-3. The germline V gene has CDR1 MNHNS and CDR2 SASEGT. This CDR3 is 15 amino acids long.